This T cell receptor beta chain was recorded in a study of CD8+ T cells in alopecia areata. The germline CDR1 and CDR2 sequences are MNHEY and SMNVEV (reference sequence). The CDR3 is 12 residues long. The ends lost 11 bases at V and 2 bases at J; junction bases unmatched: 5. General study results and limits: Sequencing of scalp tissue also captures the resident alphabeta T cells of normal skin. Greater clonality was observed in lesional scalp samples, especially alopecia totalis/universalis, versus normal scalp.

TCR sequencing used cDNA made by reverse transcription of extracted RNA. Clones were read by immunoSEQ multiplex PCR, and TCRdb kept only the in-frame ones, dropping some. The data contain 50,000 to 70,000 clones, around 40% of them seen just once; the ten biggest clones take up roughly 50%. For this clone: Its matching antigen is unknown.

This receptor was identified in a human donor with alopecia areata. This chain uses TRBV27 with TRBJ2-7, with TRBD2 matching 8 bases. The sequenced sample consisted of NKG2D-low CD8+ T cells sorted from blood. The CDR3 sequence is CASGAGAYEQYF. In nucleotides, the CDR3 is TGTGCCTCCGGAGCGGGAGCCTACGAGCAGTACTTC.